This T cell receptor beta chain stems from a study of T cells in Graves' hyperthyroidism and ophthalmopathy. Using RNA transcripts as the source, TCR beta CDR3 regions were amplified. First-round RT-PCR of the TCR CDR3 relied on the HTBI primer set. One entry per CDR3 protein results from TCRdb running MiXCR on the multiplex PCR reads. The sample has over 450,000 distinct CDR3 sequences, 17% seen once; the top ten hold roughly a sixth. This clonotype has a count of ten or more. The junction had 9 bases not matched to a gene; V was cut back by 6 bases and J by 7 bases. Germline lookup yields CDR1 MDHEN and CDR2 SYDVKM. The CDR3 consists of 14 residues.

V and J are TRBV28 and TRBJ1-2, with 9 bases matching TRBD1. Sequencing was performed on blood. The source is a woman between 18 and 29 years old with Graves' ophthalmopathy. CDR3 loop: CASSRAQGARGYTF. The CDR3 coding sequence is TGTGCCAGCAGCCGTGCACAGGGGGCGCGTGGCTACACCTTC.